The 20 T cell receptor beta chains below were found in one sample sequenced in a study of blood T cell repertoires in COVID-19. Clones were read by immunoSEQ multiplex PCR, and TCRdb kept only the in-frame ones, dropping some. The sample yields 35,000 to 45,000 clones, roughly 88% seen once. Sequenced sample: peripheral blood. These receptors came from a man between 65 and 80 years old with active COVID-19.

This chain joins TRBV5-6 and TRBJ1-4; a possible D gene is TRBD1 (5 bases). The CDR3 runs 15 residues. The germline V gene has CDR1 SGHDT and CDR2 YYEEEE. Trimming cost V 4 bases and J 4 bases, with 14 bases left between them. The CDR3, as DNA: TGTGCCAGCAGCAACGGCGGGGGGAATAATGAAAAACTGTTTTTT. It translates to CASSNGGGNNEKLFF.

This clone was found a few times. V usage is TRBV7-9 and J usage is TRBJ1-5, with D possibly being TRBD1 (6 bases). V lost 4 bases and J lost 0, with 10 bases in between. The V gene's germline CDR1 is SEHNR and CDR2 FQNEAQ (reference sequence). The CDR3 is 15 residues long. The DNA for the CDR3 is TGTGCCAGCAGCTCCGGACAGTTTAGCAATCAGCCCCAGCATTTT. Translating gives CASSSGQFSNQPQHF.

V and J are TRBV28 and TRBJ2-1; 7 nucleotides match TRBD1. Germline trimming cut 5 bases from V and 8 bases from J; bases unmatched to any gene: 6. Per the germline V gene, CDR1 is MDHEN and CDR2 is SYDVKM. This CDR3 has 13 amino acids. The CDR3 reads CASSLGGPHEQFF. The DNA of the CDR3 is TGTGCCAGCAGTCTAGGGGGCCCGCATGAGCAGTTCTTC.

Written as DNA, the CDR3 is TGTGCCACCAGTGGAGGCAGTCCTTCTAACTATGGCTACACCTTC. It codes for CATSGGSPSNYGYTF. V gene TRBV24-1 combines with J gene TRBJ1-2; unclear D gene. V dropped 5 bases and J dropped 0 bases, with 12 bases sitting between them. The CDR3 extends over 15 amino acids. Looked up from germline, CDR1 is KGHDR and CDR2 is SFDVKD.

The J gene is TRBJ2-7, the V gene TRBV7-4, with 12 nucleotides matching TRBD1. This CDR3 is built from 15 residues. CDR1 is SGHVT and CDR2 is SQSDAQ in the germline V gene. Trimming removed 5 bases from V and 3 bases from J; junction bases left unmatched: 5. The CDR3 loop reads CASSEGTGGYYEQYF. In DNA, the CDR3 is TGTGCCAGCAGCGAAGGGACAGGGGGCTACTACGAGCAGTACTTC.

Here the CDR3 DNA reads TGCAGCGTTGTCGGGGACCAAGAGACCCAGTACTTC. It is translated as CSVVGDQETQYF. The chain has TRBV29-1 and TRBJ2-5; weak D call: TRBD2 (5 bases). There are 12 residues in the CDR3. Germline lookup yields CDR1 SQVTM and CDR2 ANQGSEA. V lost 4 bases and J 0 bases, leaving 6 bases between the germline ends.

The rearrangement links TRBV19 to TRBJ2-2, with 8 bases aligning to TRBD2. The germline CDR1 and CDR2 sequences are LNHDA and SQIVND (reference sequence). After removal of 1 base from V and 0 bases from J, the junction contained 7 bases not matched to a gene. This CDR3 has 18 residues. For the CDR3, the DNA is TGTGCCAGTAGTATAGGGTTGCGGGAGGAAACGAACACCGGGGAGCTGTTTTTT. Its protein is CASSIGLREETNTGELFF. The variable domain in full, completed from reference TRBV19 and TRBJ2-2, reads DGGITQSPKYLFRKEGQNVTLSCEQNLNHDAMYWYRQDPGQGLRLIYYSQIVNDFQKGDIAEGYSVSREKKESFPLTVTSAQKNPTAFYLCASSIGLREETNTGELFFGEGSRLTVL.

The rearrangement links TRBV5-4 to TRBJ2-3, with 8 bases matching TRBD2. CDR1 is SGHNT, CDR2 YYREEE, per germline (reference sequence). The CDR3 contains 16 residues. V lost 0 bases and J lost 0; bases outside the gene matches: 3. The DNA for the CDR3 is TGTGCCAGCAGCTTGGGGCGGGGGGTTAGCACAGATACGCAGTATTTT. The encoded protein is CASSLGRGVSTDTQYF.

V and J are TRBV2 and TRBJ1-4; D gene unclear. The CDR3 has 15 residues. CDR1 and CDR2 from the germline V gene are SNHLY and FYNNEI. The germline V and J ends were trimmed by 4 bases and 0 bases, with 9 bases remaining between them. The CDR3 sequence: CASSGTSATNEKLFF. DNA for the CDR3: TGTGCCAGCAGTGGGACTTCTGCAACTAATGAAAAACTGTTTTTT.

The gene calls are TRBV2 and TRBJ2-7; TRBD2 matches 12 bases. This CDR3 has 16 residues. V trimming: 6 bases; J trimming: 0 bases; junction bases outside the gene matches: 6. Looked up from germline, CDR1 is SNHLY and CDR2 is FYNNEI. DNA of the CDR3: TGTGCCAGCAGAGCCTCTAGCGGGAGGGCCTCCTACGAGCAGTACTTC. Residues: CASRASSGRASYEQYF.

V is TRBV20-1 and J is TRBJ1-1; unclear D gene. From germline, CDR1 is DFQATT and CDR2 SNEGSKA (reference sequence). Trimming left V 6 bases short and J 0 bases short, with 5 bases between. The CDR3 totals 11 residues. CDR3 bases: TGCAGTGCCCCATTGAACACTGAAGCTTTCTTT. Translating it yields CSAPLNTEAFF.

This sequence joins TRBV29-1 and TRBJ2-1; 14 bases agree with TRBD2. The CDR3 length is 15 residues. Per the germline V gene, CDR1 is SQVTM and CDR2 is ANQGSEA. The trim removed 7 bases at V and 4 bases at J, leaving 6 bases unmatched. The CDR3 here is CSGRLAGGRYNEQFF. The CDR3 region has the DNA TGCAGCGGAAGACTAGCGGGAGGGCGGTACAATGAGCAGTTCTTC.

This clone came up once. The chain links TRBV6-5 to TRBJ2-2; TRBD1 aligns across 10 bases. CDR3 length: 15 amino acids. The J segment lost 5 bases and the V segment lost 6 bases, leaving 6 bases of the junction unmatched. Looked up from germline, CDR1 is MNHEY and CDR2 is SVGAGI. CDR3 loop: CASSRQGARTGELFF. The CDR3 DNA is TGTGCCAGCAGCAGACAGGGGGCGAGGACCGGGGAGCTGTTTTTT.

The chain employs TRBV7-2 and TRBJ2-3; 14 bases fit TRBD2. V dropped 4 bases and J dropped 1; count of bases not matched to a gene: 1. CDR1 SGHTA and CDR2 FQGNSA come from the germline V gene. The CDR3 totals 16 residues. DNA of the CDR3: TGTGCCAGCAGCTCGGGACTAGCGGGAGGCACAGATACGCAGTATTTT. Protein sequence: CASSSGLAGGTDTQYF.

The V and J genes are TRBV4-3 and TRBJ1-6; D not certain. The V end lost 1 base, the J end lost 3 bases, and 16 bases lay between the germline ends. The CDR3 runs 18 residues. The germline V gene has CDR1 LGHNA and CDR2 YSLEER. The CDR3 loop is CASSQGRSGSGYNSPLHF. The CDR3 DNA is TGCGCCAGCAGCCAAGGAAGATCGGGATCTGGCTATAATTCACCCCTCCACTTT.

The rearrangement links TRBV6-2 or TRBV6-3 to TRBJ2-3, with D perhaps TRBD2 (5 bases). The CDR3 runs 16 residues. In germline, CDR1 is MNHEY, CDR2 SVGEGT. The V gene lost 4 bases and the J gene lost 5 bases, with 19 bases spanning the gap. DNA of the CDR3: TGTGCCAGCAGTTTTAGCCCGGGGTCCAGTATAGATACGCAGTATTTT. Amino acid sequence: CASSFSPGSSIDTQYF.

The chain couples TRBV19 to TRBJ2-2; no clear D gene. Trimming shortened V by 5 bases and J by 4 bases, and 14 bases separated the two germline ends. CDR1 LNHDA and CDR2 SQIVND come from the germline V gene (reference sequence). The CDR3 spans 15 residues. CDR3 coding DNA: TGTGCCAGTAGTCTTTGGGCAGAGAGCACCGGGGAGCTGTTTTTT. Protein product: CASSLWAESTGELFF.

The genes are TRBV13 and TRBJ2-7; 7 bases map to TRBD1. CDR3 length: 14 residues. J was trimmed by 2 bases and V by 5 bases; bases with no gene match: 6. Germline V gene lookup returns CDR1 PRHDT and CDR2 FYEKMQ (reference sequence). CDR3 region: CASSLGQRPYEQYF. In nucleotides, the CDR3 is TGTGCCAGCAGCCTGGGACAGAGACCCTACGAGCAGTACTTC.

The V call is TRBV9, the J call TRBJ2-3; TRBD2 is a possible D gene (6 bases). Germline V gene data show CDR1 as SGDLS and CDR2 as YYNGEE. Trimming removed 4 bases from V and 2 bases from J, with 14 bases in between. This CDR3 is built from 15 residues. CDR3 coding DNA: TGTGCCAGCAGCCCTTCAGCGGGCGACACAGATACGCAGTATTTT. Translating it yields CASSPSAGDTDTQYF.

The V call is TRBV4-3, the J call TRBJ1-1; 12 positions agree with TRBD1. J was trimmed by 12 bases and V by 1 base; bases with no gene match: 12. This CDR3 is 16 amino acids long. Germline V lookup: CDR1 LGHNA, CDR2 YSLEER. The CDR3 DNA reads TGCGCCAGCAGCCAAGTCTCCTCCGGGACAGGGGGCGCGCCTTTCTTT. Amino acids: CASSQVSSGTGGAPFF.